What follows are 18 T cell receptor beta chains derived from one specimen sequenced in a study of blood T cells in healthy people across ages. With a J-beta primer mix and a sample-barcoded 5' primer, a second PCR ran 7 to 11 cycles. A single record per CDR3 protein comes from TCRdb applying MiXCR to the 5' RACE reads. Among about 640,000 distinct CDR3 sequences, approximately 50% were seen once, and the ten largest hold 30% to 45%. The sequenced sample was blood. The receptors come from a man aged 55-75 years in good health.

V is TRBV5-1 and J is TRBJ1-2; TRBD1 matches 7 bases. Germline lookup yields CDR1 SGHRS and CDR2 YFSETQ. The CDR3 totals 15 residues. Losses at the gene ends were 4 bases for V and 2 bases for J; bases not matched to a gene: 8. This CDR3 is CASSTRSDRNYGYTF. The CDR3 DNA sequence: TGCGCCAGCAGCACCCGCTCGGACAGGAACTATGGCTACACCTTC.

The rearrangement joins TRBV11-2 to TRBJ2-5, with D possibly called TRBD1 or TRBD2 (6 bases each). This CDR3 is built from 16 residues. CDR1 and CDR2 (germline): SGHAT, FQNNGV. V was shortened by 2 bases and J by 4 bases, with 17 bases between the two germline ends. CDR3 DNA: TGTGCCAGCAGCTTACGATCAGGGGCCGGGGGAGAGACCCAGTACTTC. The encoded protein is CASSLRSGAGGETQYF.

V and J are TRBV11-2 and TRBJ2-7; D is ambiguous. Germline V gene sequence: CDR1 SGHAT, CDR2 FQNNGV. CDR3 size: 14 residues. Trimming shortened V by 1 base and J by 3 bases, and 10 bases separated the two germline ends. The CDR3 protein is CASSLVVGNYEQYF. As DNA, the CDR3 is TGTGCCAGCAGCTTAGTTGTAGGCAACTACGAGCAGTACTTC.

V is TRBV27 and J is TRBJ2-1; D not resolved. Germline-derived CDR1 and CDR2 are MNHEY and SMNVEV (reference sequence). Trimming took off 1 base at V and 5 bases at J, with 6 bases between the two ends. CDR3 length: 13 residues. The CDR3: CASSLFADNEQFF. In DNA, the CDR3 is TGTGCCAGCAGTTTATTCGCGGACAATGAGCAGTTCTTC.

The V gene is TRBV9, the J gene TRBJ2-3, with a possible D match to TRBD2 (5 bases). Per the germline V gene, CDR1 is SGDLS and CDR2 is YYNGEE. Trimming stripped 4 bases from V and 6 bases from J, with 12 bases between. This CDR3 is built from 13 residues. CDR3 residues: CASSTSPPDTQYF. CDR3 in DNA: TGTGCCAGCAGCACTAGTCCTCCCGATACGCAGTATTTT.

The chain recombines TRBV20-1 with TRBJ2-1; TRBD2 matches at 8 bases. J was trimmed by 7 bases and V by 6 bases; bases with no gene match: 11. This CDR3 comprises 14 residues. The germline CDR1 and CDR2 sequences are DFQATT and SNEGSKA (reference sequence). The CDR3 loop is CSAIGGATGNEQFF. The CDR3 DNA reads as TGCAGTGCGATCGGGGGGGCTACGGGTAATGAGCAGTTCTTC.

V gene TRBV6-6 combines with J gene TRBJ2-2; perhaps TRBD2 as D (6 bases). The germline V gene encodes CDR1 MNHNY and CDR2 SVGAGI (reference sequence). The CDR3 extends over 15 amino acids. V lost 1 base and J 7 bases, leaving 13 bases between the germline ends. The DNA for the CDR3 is TGTGCCAGCAGTTACTGGGTCGGGGGTCACGGGGAGCTGTTTTTT. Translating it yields CASSYWVGGHGELFF.

DNA of the CDR3: TGCGCCAGCAGCTTGGCCAAGGGGTCCTACCAAGAGACCCAGTACTTC. It yields the protein CASSLAKGSYQETQYF. This chain links TRBV5-1 with TRBJ2-5, with a possible D match to TRBD1 (5 bases). V was trimmed by 0 bases and J by 0 bases, leaving 12 bases between them. The germline V gene encodes CDR1 SGHRS and CDR2 YFSETQ. The CDR3 has 16 amino acids. The variable domain in full, completed from reference TRBV5-1 and TRBJ2-5, reads KAGVTQTPRYLIKTRGQQVTLSCSPISGHRSVSWYQQTPGQGLQFLFEYFSETQRNKGNFPGRFSGRQFSNSRSEMNVSTLELGDSALYLCASSLAKGSYQETQYFGPGTRLLVL.

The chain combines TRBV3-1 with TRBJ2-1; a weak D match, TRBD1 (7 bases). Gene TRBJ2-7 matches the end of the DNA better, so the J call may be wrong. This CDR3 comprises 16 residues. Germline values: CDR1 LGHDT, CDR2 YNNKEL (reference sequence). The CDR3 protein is CASSRGTESSYNEQYF. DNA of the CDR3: TGTGCCAGCAGCCGCGGGACAGAAAGCTCCTACAATGAGCAGTACTTC.

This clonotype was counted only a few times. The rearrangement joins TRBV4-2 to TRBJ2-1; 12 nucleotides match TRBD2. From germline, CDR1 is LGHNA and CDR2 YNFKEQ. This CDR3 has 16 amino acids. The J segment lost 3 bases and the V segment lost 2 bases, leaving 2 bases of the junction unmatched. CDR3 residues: CASSQPSGGDYNEQFF. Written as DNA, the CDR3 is TGTGCCAGCAGCCAACCTAGCGGGGGGGACTACAATGAGCAGTTCTTC.

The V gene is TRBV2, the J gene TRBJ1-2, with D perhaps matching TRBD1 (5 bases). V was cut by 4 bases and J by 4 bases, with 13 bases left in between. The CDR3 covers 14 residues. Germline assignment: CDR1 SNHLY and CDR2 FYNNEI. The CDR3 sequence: CASSVEGRGYGYTF. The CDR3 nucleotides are TGTGCCAGCAGTGTCGAGGGGCGGGGCTATGGCTACACCTTC.

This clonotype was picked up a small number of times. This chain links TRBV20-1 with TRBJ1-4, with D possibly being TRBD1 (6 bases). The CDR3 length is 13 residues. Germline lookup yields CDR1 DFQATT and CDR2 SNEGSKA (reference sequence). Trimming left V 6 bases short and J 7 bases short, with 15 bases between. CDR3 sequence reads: CSARGGAGEKLFF. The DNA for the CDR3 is TGCAGTGCCCGAGGGGGGGCGGGTGAAAAACTGTTTTTT.

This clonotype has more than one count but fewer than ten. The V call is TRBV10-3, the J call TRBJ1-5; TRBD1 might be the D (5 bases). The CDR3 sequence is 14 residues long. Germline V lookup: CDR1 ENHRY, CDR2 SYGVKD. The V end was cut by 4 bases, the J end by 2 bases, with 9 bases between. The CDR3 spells CAISGDGRNQPQHF. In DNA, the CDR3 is TGTGCCATCAGTGGGGACGGCCGCAATCAGCCCCAGCATTTT.

CDR3 nucleotide sequence: TGTGCCAGCAGCCAAGCGGCTTCACCCCTCCACTTT. Protein: CASSQAASPLHF. The V call is TRBV3-1, the J call TRBJ1-6; D not resolved. CDR1 and CDR2 (germline): LGHDT, YNNKEL (reference sequence). This CDR3 comprises 12 residues. The ends were cut back, 1 base at V and 9 bases at J, with 4 bases in the middle.

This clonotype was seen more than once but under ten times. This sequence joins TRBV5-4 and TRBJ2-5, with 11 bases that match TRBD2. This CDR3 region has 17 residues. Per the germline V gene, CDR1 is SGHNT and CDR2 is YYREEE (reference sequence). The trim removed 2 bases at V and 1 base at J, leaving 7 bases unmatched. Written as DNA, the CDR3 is TGTGCCAGCAGCTTATCTCTAGCGGGGGGCCCCCAAGAGACCCAGTACTTC. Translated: CASSLSLAGGPQETQYF.

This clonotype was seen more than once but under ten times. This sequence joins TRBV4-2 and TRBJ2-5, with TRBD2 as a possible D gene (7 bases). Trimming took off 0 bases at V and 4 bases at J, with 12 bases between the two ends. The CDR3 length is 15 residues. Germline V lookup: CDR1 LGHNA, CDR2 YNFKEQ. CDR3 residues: CASSQDPGEGETQYF. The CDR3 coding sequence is TGTGCCAGCAGCCAAGATCCAGGGGAGGGAGAGACCCAGTACTTC.

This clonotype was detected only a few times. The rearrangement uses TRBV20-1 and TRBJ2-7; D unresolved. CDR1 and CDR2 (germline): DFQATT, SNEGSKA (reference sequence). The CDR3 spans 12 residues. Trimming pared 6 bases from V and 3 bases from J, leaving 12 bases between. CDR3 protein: CSATGSNYEQYF. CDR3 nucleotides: TGCAGTGCGACCGGATCTAACTACGAGCAGTACTTC.

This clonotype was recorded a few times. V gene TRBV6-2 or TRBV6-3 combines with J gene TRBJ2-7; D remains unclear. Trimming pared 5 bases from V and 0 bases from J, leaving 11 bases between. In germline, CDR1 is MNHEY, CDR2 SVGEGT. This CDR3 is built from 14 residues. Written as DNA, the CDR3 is TGTGCCAGCAGTGAACGGGTTACCTCCTACGAGCAGTACTTC. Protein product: CASSERVTSYEQYF.